This paragraph reports one T cell receptor beta chain. Both 60 Vbeta primers and 13 Jbeta primers went into the PCR. Some clones are missing from TCRdb's copy, which holds only in-frame ones; the method was immunoSEQ multiplex PCR. Among roughly 55,000 clones, 77% were seen once, and the ten largest hold less than 3%. The CDR3 sequence is 15 residues long. Per the germline V gene, CDR1 is SEHNR and CDR2 is FQNEAQ (reference sequence). The ends were cut back, 1 base at V and 8 bases at J, with 12 bases in the middle. This entry comes from a study of cytomegalovirus exposure and HLA in healthy donors. The sequence came from a female donor in good health and CMV-seronegative. This sequence joins TRBV7-9 and TRBJ1-6; tentative D call: TRBD1 (5 bases). The material sequenced was PBMCs. CDR3 in amino acids: CASSLGVAGYSPLHF. CDR3 in DNA: TGTGCCAGCAGCTTAGGGGTCGCAGGGTATTCACCCCTCCACTTT.